This T cell receptor beta chain was sequenced in a study of CXCR3-negative and CXCR3-positive naive CD8 T cells. From germline, CDR1 is SQVTM and CDR2 ANQGSEA. CDR3 length: 14 amino acids. Broader study findings: Similar levels of surface CD5 were seen between naive subsets; TCR strength was inferred from TRB CDR3 properties.

TRB cDNA was prepared as libraries by UMI-labeled 5' RACE. For each CDR3 protein, TCRdb gives one entry from its re-call of the 5' RACE reads, without DNA. This table holds tens of thousands of distinct CDR3 sequences. As concerns this clonotype: What it recognizes is unknown.

This sequence was found in a human donor in good health. Some clones in this sample may be carry-over from other donors' samples. V usage is TRBV29-1 and J usage is TRBJ2-2; TCRdb reports TRBD2, a call that lacks DNA to check it against. Sequencing used naive CXCR3- CD8+ T cells from blood. Noted subset: CD45RO-CCR7+CD27+CD95- naive CD8+ T cells lacking CXCR3 (TNR3-). CDR3 amino acids: CSVEGLAVAGELFF.